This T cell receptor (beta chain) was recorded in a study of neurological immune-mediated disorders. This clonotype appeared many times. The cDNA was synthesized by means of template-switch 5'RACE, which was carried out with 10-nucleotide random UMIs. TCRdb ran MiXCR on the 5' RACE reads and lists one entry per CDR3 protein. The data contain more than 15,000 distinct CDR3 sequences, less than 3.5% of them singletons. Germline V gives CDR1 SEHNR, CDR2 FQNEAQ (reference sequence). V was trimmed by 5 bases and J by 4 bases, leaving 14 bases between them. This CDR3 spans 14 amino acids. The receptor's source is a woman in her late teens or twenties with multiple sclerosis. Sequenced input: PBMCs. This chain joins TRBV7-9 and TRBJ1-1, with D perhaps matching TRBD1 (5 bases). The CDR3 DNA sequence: TGTGCCAGCAGCATCCGGGACCTAGGCACTGAAGCTTTCTTT. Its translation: CASSIRDLGTEAFF. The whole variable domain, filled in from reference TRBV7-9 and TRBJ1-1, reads DTGVSQNPRHKITKRGQNVTFRCDPISEHNRLYWYRQTLGQGPEFLTYFQNEAQLEKSRLLSDRFSAERPKGSFSTLEIQRTEQGDSAMYLCASSIRDLGTEAFFGQGTRLTVV.